The TCR beta chain under discussion was sequenced for a study of beta chain features in type 1 diabetes (dated by TCRdb to the late 2010s). Background on the whole study: Patients and healthy donors did not differ in mean age, gender distribution, total cell number or subset yield. A total of 100 million to 110 million sorted cells were examined across all samples, and a strong correlation was observed between cell number per subset and RNA yield. In the study, TCRB repertoires of sorted circulating CD4+ T cell subsets from recently diagnosed type 1 diabetes patients were compared with those of matched healthy donors. Naive and central memory subsets were obtained from all 30 or so donors, but regulatory and stem cell-like memory subsets were isolated from only 8 patients and roughly 8 healthy donors. The paper's findings and limits, for the study overall: Naive, central memory and regulatory TCRB repertoires appeared to be more similar among patients than among healthy donors. Because the HLA sub-analyses included only small numbers of individuals, any influence of HLA type on TCRB rearrangement was left unresolved. Shorter templates might have been favored by PCR, but patient and control samples were amplified and corrected together, so both groups would have been affected equally by any skew. At VDJ recombination sites, type 1 diabetes patients had fewer insertions and more deleted nucleotides, which implies abnormalities in thymic rearrangement. A moderate but significant shortening of TCRB CDR3 length was observed in type 1 diabetes patients in all four CD4+ subsets. Because cDNA was sequenced instead of genomic DNA, activated cells with high expression could be over-represented, although the groups did not differ in activation or CD3 levels.

This clone has at least ten counts. The clone's antigen remains unknown. There are no base qualities to consult, and no much larger clone falls within one base. Trimming at the junction amounts to 7 bases on V and 5 bases on J, and the germline ends lie 17 bases apart. CDR1 and CDR2 were assigned from the germline V gene as ENHRY and SYGVKD. The CDR3 sequence holds 14 residues, the cysteine and phenylalanine included. The kept DNA is CDR3 alone, 42 bases in frame from the first base. The High Capacity cDNA Reverse Transcription Kit was used to reverse transcribe all of the isolated RNA, meaning that expressed TCRB transcripts were what got sequenced. Naive, central memory and regulatory T cell samples underwent deep immunoSEQ sequencing, averaging approximately 3.3 million total reads per sample. Sorted cells were lysed in RLT buffer and RNA was extracted with DNase-treated RNeasy Micro or Mini kits, depending on cell number. Each cell subset was processed separately to prevent cross-contamination, with patient and healthy donor samples processed together. The immunoSEQ multiplex PCR was used to amplify TCRB sequences from cDNA, yielding 87-bp fragments that span the CDR3 region. Sequencing of the amplicons was performed on the Illumina HiSeq platform. In the authors' own workflow: Synthetic template baselines were used to correct PCR bias computationally, reads within Hamming distance 2 were collapsed together, and singletons that could not be merged were discarded. By aligning reads against IMGT, V, D and J genes, CDR3 length, and insertions or deletions at six rearrangement sites were assigned. Within each subset, clonotype counts were normalized to sorted cell number, and only after that were true diversity and Gini coefficients computed with the tcR R package. The overlap coefficient, calculated on TCRB nucleotide sequences, was used to quantify repertoire sharing. Out-of-frame TCRB sequences from naive cells were analyzed as a proxy for the pre-selection repertoire. Entries here come from immuneACCESS through TCRdb and include only in-frame sequences with V and J called. Some clones fail to appear in such tables; in the studies checked, an unresolved V gene covers under half of the shortfall, and the cause of the remainder is unknown. The V and J calls and clone size come from that table; D and trimming were worked out from the DNA. This sample holds about 660,000 clones; roughly 13% were observed only once. The ten largest clones add up to approximately 0.043% of the sample.

A single peripheral blood draw of about 116 mL on average was collected from each donor into heparinised tubes. Naive, central memory, regulatory and stem cell-like memory CD4+ T cells were sorted on a BD FACSAria II using a panel including CD45RO, CCR7, CD25, CD127, CD95 and CD27. A purity above 95% was achieved for all sorted populations. PBMCs were isolated immediately by Lymphoprep density gradient centrifugation and stained directly without culture. Samples were stained and sorted in pairs, with one healthy donor and one patient per experiment, so that batch effects were minimized. The receptor's source is a man aged 18 to 35 with type 1 diabetes. Material: naive CD4+ T cells from blood. Sample cell subset or site, as interpreted from the label and publication: true naive CD4+ T cells. Here the chain combines TRBV10-3 and TRBJ2-5; the D gene cannot be resolved beyond TRBD1 or TRBD2, each matching 5 bases. The DNA sequence is as follows: TGTGCCATCACTCCGGGACCCGGGTGGGAGACCCAGTACTTC. This encodes CAITPGPGWETQYF.